A single sample is the source of the 20 T cell receptor beta chains below, sequenced in a study of blood T cell repertoires in COVID-19. Sequencing used immunoSEQ multiplex PCR; TCRdb keeps in-frame clones, though not all of them. The sample shows over 45,000 clones, 75% to 95% of them seen only once. Sequenced sample: peripheral blood. These receptors were collected from a human donor in a cohort sampled during active COVID-19.

A remark on this clone: Other DNA sequences in the sample encode the same CDR3. The V call is TRBV24-1, the J call TRBJ2-1; TRBD1 is a possible D gene (5 bases). With 2 bases removed from V and 2 bases from J, the gap between germline ends came to 12 bases. Germline V gives CDR1 KGHDR, CDR2 SFDVKD. The CDR3 has 16 residues. The CDR3 nucleotides are TGTGCCACCAGTGATTCCTTAGCCAGGGCCTACAATGAGCAGTTCTTC. Translated: CATSDSLARAYNEQFF.

The V gene is TRBV2, the J gene TRBJ1-6; D is possibly TRBD1 (5 bases). The CDR3 runs 17 residues. Trimming pared 6 bases from V and 0 bases from J, leaving 15 bases between. Germline V gene lookup returns CDR1 SNHLY and CDR2 FYNNEI. The CDR3 DNA reads TGTGCCAGCAGGGGGGGTGCTACGAGCTCCTATAATTCACCCCTCCACTTT. Translation: CASRGGATSSYNSPLHF.

This sequence joins TRBV27 and TRBJ2-1; TRBD2 matches at 12 bases. Germline values: CDR1 MNHEY, CDR2 SMNVEV (reference sequence). The CDR3 runs to 19 residues. Trimming at V came to 1 base and at J to 2 bases, leaving 9 bases not matched to a gene. CDR3 region: CASSLLLAGGLFTYNEQFF. In DNA form, the CDR3 reads TGTGCCAGCAGTTTATTACTAGCGGGAGGCCTCTTTACCTACAATGAGCAGTTCTTC.

The CDR3 region is CASSPQMYTGELFF. In nucleotides, the CDR3 is TGTGCCAGCAGCCCCCAAATGTACACCGGGGAGCTGTTTTTT. V and J are TRBV14 and TRBJ2-2, with unresolved D. The length of the CDR3 is 14 residues. Germline V gene sequence: CDR1 SGHDN, CDR2 FVKESK. Trimming stripped 4 bases from V and 3 bases from J, with 9 bases between.

The V call is TRBV14, the J call TRBJ2-7; D is unresolved. V dropped 3 bases and J dropped 3 bases, with 3 bases sitting between them. The CDR3 is 11 residues long. CDR1 and CDR2 from the germline V gene are SGHDN and FVKESK. The CDR3 nucleotides read TGTGCCAGCAGCCACTACTACGAGCAGTACTTC. Translated: CASSHYYEQYF.

The gene calls are TRBV7-2 and TRBJ1-2; 9 bases fit TRBD1. The CDR3 runs to 14 residues. Germline V gives CDR1 SGHTA, CDR2 FQGNSA. V lost 1 base to trimming and J lost 8 bases; unmatched junction nucleotides: 5. The CDR3 region has the DNA TGTGCCAGCAGCTTAGAGTTCACAGGGGGCGGCTACACCTTC. Translating it yields CASSLEFTGGGYTF.

The chain couples TRBV7-9 to TRBJ2-3, with 8 bases identical to TRBD2. Germline V gene data show CDR1 as SEHNR and CDR2 as FQNEAQ (reference sequence). The CDR3 contains 15 residues. Losses at the gene ends were 3 bases for V and 3 bases for J; bases not matched to a gene: 5. CDR3 nucleotide sequence: TGTGCCAGCAGCTTCAGCGGGAGCGTAACAGATACGCAGTATTTT. Encoded protein: CASSFSGSVTDTQYF.

The chain recombines TRBV7-3 with TRBJ1-6; D is possibly TRBD1 (6 bases). V was shortened by 4 bases and J by 11 bases, with 18 bases between the two germline ends. The CDR3 loop spans 15 amino acids. In germline, CDR1 is SGHTA, CDR2 FQGTGA. CDR3 DNA: TGTGCCAGCAGCTCTCGGGGGGGCCTAGGAACACCCCTCCACTTT. It encodes CASSSRGGLGTPLHF.

The V gene is TRBV29-1, the J gene TRBJ2-7, with TRBD1 identical over 10 bases. V shed 6 bases, J shed 2 bases, and the junction held 7 bases outside the gene matches. CDR1 is SQVTM, CDR2 ANQGSEA, per germline. This CDR3 is 14 amino acids long. CDR3 loop: CSVTGGATTYEQYF. CDR3 coding DNA: TGCAGCGTGACAGGGGGCGCGACGACCTACGAGCAGTACTTC.

In this sample, this clone turned up once. The chain is built from TRBV18 and TRBJ2-7, with no clear D. The V gene's germline CDR1 is KGHSH and CDR2 LQKENI. This CDR3 is 16 amino acids long. V was trimmed by 4 bases and J by 0 bases, leaving 16 bases between them. The CDR3 region is CASSLVLQASSYEQYF. The CDR3 DNA reads as TGTGCCAGCTCACTGGTTCTGCAGGCGAGCTCCTACGAGCAGTACTTC.

On this clone itself: Its ends do not fully match the called genes, so a read error is possible. V and J are TRBV30 and TRBJ2-2; 10 bases are a match to TRBD2. Germline-derived CDR1 and CDR2 are GTSNPN and SVGIG (reference sequence). This CDR3 is built from 15 residues. The CDR3 DNA follows: TGTGCCCGGAGATCTAGCGGGGGATACACCGGGGAGCTGTTTTTT. It yields the protein CARRSSGGYTGELFF.

The genes are TRBV11-2 and TRBJ1-1, with D possibly being TRBD1 (5 bases). Germline CDR1 SGHAT, CDR2 FQNNGV. The CDR3 has 13 amino acids. Trimming cost V 4 bases and J 7 bases, with 13 bases left between them. The CDR3 coding sequence is TGTGCCAGCAGCTGGGGGGAGGGCCTTGAAGCTTTCTTT. Residues: CASSWGEGLEAFF.

V and J are TRBV28 and TRBJ1-6; 7 positions agree with TRBD1. The J segment lost 7 bases and the V segment lost 6 bases, leaving 9 bases of the junction unmatched. The CDR3 has 15 amino acids. CDR1 and CDR2 from the germline V gene are MDHEN and SYDVKM. The CDR3 DNA is TGTGCCAGCAGACTCCGGGACAGTACGAATTCACCCCTCCACTTT. Its protein is CASRLRDSTNSPLHF.

The rearrangement joins TRBV19 to TRBJ2-1; 9 bases fit TRBD1. V shed 1 base, J shed 5 bases, and the junction held 12 bases outside the gene matches. The germline CDR1 and CDR2 sequences are LNHDA and SQIVND (reference sequence). The CDR3 is 18 residues long. CDR3 sequence reads: CASSIAGTGRGTNNEQFF. The CDR3 DNA is TGTGCCAGTAGTATAGCGGGGACAGGGCGGGGGACTAACAATGAGCAGTTCTTC.

This clone was recorded only once. The genes are TRBV19 and TRBJ1-2, with D hard to call. Trimming stripped 3 bases from V and 2 bases from J, with 7 bases between. The CDR3 consists of 13 residues. Looked up from germline, CDR1 is LNHDA and CDR2 is SQIVND (reference sequence). CDR3 in DNA: TGTGCCAGTAGTATGGGAGGGAACTATGGCTACACCTTC. This gives the protein CASSMGGNYGYTF.

The chain recombines TRBV28 with TRBJ1-6; TRBD1 agrees at 7 bases. The CDR3 totals 20 residues. Losses at the gene ends were 6 bases for V and 5 bases for J; bases not matched to a gene: 22. Germline-derived CDR1 and CDR2 are MDHEN and SYDVKM. Here the CDR3 DNA reads TGTGCCAGCAGCCCGACAGGGTGGGGGAATCACTTATATAATAATTCACCCCTCCACTTT. Encoded protein: CASSPTGWGNHLYNNSPLHF.

The chain couples TRBV7-9 to TRBJ1-2; no reliable D call. CDR3 size: 14 residues. Trimming removed 3 bases at V and 1 base at J, with 9 bases between. Germline CDR1 SEHNR, CDR2 FQNEAQ (reference sequence). The CDR3, as DNA: TGTGCCAGCAGCTTTTTCGGACTTAACTATGGCTACACCTTC. Protein sequence: CASSFFGLNYGYTF.

The sample holds a few counts of this clone. V and J are TRBV28 and TRBJ2-2, with 9 nucleotides matching TRBD2. Unmatched junction bases numbered 2, after V lost 4 bases and J lost 2 bases. The CDR3 consists of 15 residues. From germline, CDR1 is MDHEN and CDR2 SYDVKM. CDR3 region: CASSSLAGNTGELFF. For the CDR3, the DNA is TGTGCCAGCAGTTCCCTAGCGGGAAACACCGGGGAGCTGTTTTTT.

The chain combines TRBV28 with TRBJ2-1; D might be TRBD1 (7 bases). Germline V gives CDR1 MDHEN, CDR2 SYDVKM. This CDR3 is 15 amino acids long. The ends were cut back, 4 bases at V and 8 bases at J, with 18 bases in the middle. The CDR3 reads CASSYGLLGGHEQFF. The CDR3 bases are TGTGCCAGCAGTTATGGACTATTAGGGGGCCATGAGCAGTTCTTC.

The V call is TRBV24-1, the J call TRBJ1-1; the D is unclear. Germline-derived CDR1 and CDR2 are KGHDR and SFDVKD. This CDR3 region has 12 residues. The germline V and J ends were trimmed by 1 base and 8 bases, with 7 bases remaining between them. The CDR3 DNA is TGTGCCACCAGTGATTTCGGAGGGGAAGCTTTCTTT. This gives the protein CATSDFGGEAFF.